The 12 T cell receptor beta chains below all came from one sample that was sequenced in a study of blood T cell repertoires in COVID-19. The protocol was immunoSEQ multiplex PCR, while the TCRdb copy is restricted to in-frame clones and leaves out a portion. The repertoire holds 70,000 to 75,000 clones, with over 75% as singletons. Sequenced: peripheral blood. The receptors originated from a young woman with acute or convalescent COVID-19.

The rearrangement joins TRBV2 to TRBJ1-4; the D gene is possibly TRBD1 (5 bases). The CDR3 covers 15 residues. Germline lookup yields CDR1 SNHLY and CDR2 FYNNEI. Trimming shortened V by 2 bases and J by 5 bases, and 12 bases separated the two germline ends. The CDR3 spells CASSEPPGPNEKLFF. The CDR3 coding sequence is TGTGCCAGCAGTGAACCCCCAGGGCCCAATGAAAAACTGTTTTTT. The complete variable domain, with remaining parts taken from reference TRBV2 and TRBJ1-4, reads EPEVTQTPSHQVTQMGQEVILRCVPISNHLYFYWYRQILGQKVEFLVSFYNNEISEKSEIFDDQFSVERPDGSNFTLKIRSTKLEDSAMYFCASSEPPGPNEKLFFGSGTQLSVL.

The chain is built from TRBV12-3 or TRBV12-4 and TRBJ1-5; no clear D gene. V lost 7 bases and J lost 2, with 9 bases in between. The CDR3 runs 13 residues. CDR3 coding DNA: TGTGCCAGCAAGGAGGGTGGCAATCAGCCCCAGCATTTT. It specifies CASKEGGNQPQHF.

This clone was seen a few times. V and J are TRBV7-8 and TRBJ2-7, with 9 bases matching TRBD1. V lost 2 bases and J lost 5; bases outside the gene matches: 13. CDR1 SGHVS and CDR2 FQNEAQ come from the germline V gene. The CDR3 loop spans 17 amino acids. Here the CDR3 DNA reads TGTGCCAGCAGCTTAAGGGCGGCGGGACAGGGTCTCCACGAGCAGTACTTC. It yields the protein CASSLRAAGQGLHEQYF.

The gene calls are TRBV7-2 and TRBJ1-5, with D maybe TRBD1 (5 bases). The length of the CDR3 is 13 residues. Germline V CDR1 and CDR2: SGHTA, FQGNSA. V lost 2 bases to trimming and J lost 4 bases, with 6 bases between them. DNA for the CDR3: TGTGCCAGCAGCTTAAGGGGTAATCAGCCCCAGCATTTT. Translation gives CASSLRGNQPQHF.

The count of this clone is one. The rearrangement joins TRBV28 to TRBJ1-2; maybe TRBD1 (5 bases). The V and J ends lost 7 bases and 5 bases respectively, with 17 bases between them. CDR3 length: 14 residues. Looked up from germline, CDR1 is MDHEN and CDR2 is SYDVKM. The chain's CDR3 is CASTNGGGLYGYTF. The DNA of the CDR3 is TGTGCCAGCACCAACGGGGGGGGTTTGTATGGCTACACCTTC.

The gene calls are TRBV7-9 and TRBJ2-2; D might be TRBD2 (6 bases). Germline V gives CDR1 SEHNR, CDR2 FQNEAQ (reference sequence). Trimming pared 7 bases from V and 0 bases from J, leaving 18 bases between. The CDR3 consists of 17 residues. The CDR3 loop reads CASTRLDYRTNTGELFF. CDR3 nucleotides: TGTGCCAGCACCCGACTAGATTATAGGACGAACACCGGGGAGCTGTTTTTT. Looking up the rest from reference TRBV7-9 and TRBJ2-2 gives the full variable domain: DTGVSQNPRHKITKRGQNVTFRCDPISEHNRLYWYRQTLGQGPEFLTYFQNEAQLEKSRLLSDRFSAERPKGSFSTLEIQRTEQGDSAMYLCASTRLDYRTNTGELFFGEGSRLTVL.

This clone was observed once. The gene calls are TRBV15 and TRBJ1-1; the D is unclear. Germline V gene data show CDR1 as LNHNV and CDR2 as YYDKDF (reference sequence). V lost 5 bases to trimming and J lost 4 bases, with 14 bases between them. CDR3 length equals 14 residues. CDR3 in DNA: TGTGCCACCAGCCGACAAAGAGCGGGCACTGAAGCTTTCTTT. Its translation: CATSRQRAGTEAFF.

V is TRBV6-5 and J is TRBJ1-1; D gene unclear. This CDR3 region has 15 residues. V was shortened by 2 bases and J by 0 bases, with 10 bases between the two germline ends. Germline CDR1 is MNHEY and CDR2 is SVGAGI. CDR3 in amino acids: CASSYSVRLNTEAFF. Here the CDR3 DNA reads TGTGCCAGCAGTTACAGTGTCAGGTTGAACACTGAAGCTTTCTTT.

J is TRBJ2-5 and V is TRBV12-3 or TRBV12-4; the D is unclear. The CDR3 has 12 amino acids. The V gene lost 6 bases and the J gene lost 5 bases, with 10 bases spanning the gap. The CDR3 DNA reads TGTGCCAGCAGCCCCGCCGGTGAGACCCAGTACTTC. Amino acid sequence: CASSPAGETQYF.

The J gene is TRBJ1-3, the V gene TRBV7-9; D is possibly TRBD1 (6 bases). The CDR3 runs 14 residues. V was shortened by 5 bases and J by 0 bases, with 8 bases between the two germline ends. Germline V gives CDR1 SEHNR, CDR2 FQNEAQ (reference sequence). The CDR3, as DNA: TGTGCCAGCAGCGCGACAGGCTCTGGAAACACCATATATTTT. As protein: CASSATGSGNTIYF.

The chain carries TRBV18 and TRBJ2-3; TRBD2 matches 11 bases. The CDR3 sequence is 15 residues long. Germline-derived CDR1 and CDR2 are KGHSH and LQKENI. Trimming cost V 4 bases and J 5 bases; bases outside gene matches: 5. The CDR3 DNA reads TGTGCCAGCTCACAAACTAGCGGGAGTCAAGATACGCAGTATTTT. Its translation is CASSQTSGSQDTQYF.

CDR3 coding DNA: TGTGCCAGCAGCTTAGAGGGTCGGGGAATGAACACTGAAGCTTTCTTT. Translating gives CASSLEGRGMNTEAFF. The V and J genes are TRBV7-9 and TRBJ1-1; D unresolved. Trimming removed 1 base at V and 0 bases at J, with 12 bases between. Germline lookup yields CDR1 SEHNR and CDR2 FQNEAQ (reference sequence). CDR3 size: 16 residues.